The subject of this entry is one T cell receptor beta chain. In the original processing: The assay estimated nucleated cells by amplifying reference gene primers. This table comes from immunoSEQ multiplex PCR, and its TCRdb copy is limited to in-frame clones, with some not included. The V and J calls and clone size come from that table; D and trimming were worked out from the DNA. In the table there are 310,000 or so clones, 91% of which are singletons. Seattle's enrolled individuals joined amid active infection and were then monitored longitudinally. This sample stems from a study of blood T cell repertoires in COVID-19. The CDR3 contains 12 residues. Germline assignment: CDR1 LNHDA and CDR2 SQIVND (reference sequence). With 11 bases clipped from V and 4 bases from J, the junction kept 4 bases outside the gene matches.

Specimen: peripheral blood. V usage is TRBV19 and J usage is TRBJ1-5; the match to TRBD1 covers 8 bases. The TCR sequence derives from a woman under 40 with COVID-19, enrolled during active disease. The CDR3: CAARQGNQPQHF. CDR3 nucleotide sequence: TGTGCCGCAAGACAGGGGAATCAGCCCCAGCATTTT. Combining the CDR3 with reference TRBV19 and TRBJ1-5 gives the whole variable domain DGGITQSPKYLFRKEGQNVTLSCEQNLNHDAMYWYRQDPGQGLRLIYYSQIVNDFQKGDIAEGYSVSREKKESFPLTVTSAQKNPTAFYLCAARQGNQPQHFGDGTRLSIL.